This TCR beta chain stems from a study of blood T cell repertoires in COVID-19 (dated by TCRdb to 2018 to 2020). Regarding the study in general: Samples covering the acute and convalescent phases of COVID-19 were provided by collaborators in the United States, Italy and Spain. Where HLA class I and class II types were available, the types were taken from metadata supplied by the sample provider, not from assay-based typing. The material from the prospective study consisted of cDNA or gDNA derived from T cells, B-cell-depleted T cells, or PBMCs. The repertoires were made available in a free public database intended to serve as a resource for research on the immune response to SARS-CoV-2. Subjects who had been exposed to COVID-19, were actively infected with it, or had recovered from it provided the deeply sampled blood TCRbeta repertoires that made up the dataset. A de-identified subject ID, COVID-19 status, age in years and sex were almost always included in the sample metadata. The samples were drawn from the first 160 participants of the ongoing ImmuneRACE study and from about 1,200 subjects provided by 6 global collaborators. The full study reports these points: The amount of clinical and demographic metadata varied by source and participant and was provided uncurated.

Trimming takes 3 bases from V and 3 bases from J, and the germline ends sit 17 bases apart. From the cysteine through the phenylalanine, the CDR3 covers 16 amino acids. Just CDR3 DNA is preserved here, 48 bases in frame from base 1. Taken from the germline V gene, the CDR1 and CDR2 loops are LGHNA and YSLEER. TCRbeta CDR3 regions were amplified from genomic DNA by means of the immunoSEQ Assay, a bias-controlled multiplex PCR. On the study's bioinformatics: Within the assay, amplification of reference gene primers was used to estimate how many nucleated cells each sample contained. Sequence reads were collapsed and filtered to measure the absolute abundance of every unique TCRbeta CDR3 rearrangement. For each sample, productive Simpson clonality was calculated as the square root of Simpson's diversity index over productive rearrangements. Here the immuneACCESS table is served through TCRdb, limited to in-frame sequences with V and J called. Missing clones are a known gap in these copies; in checked studies unresolved V genes cover under half, and the rest lacks a known reason. The V and J calls and clone size were taken over from that table, and D and trimming were inferred from the DNA. This sample gives approximately 210,000 clones in total; 80% to 85% of them show up just once. Clones ranked in the top ten supply approximately 9% of the sample.

Participants in the prospective study were enrolled through a virtual design, were aged roughly 18 to 100 years, and lived in roughly 25 United States geographic areas. To assign participants to cohorts, the prospective study relied on clinical history that participants themselves reported in a screening survey and a study questionnaire. In the prospective study, whole blood, serum and a nasopharyngeal or oropharyngeal swab were collected from each participant by mobile phlebotomists. Prospective study participants could optionally give additional blood draws and questionnaires over an approximately two-month period. Before DNA extraction, blood samples from the prospective study were shipped at room temperature or frozen. Of note for this clone: Its antigen is not yet known. No qualities accompany the bases; no much larger clone lies one base away.

Sequenced material: PBMCs or T cells enriched from blood (not recorded which). Recombination linked TRBV4-3 to TRBJ1-1; no confident D gene assignment can be made. The sequence was collected from a woman between 50 and 59 years old with acute COVID-19. In nucleotides, the sequence is TGCGCCAGCAGCCAGGCGGAGCATATCGGGGACACTGAAGCTTTCTTT. This is translated as CASSQAEHIGDTEAFF.